The rows below give T cell receptor beta chains drawn from one sample of a study of PD-1 blockade in classical Hodgkin lymphoma. Only in-frame clones appear in the TCRdb table, and some are missing; sequencing was by immunoSEQ multiplex PCR. The table lists approximately 61,000 clones, approximately 92% of them singletons. The sequences come from peripheral blood mononuclear cells (PBMCs), collected at baseline. The receptors originated from a human donor with classical Hodgkin lymphoma. Each CDR3 is given with its conserved first and last residue. D genes are given only for firm matches. Not every row has a clone size; where given, it reads once, few, many or a size class.

D gene	clone size	V gene	J gene	CDR3 protein	CDR3 DNA
NA	NA	TRBV27	TRBJ1-6	CASSFTGSYSPLHF	TGTGCCAGCAGTTTTACAGGTTCTTACTCACCCCTCCACTTT
NA	NA	TRBV6-5	TRBJ2-7	CASSPRIEGFYEQYF	TGTGCCAGCAGCCCCAGGATCGAGGGTTTCTACGAGCAGTACTTC
TRBD2	once	TRBV2	TRBJ2-5	CASSDGTSYRVGETQYF	TGTGCCAGCAGTGACGGGACTAGCTATCGGGTGGGGGAGACCCAGTACTTC
TRBD1	few	TRBV10-1	TRBJ1-5	CASSEDRGQPQHF	TGCGCCAGCAGTGAGGACAGGGGTCAGCCCCAGCATTTT
TRBD2	NA	TRBV7-9	TRBJ2-1	CASSNTGLAQTNEQFF	TGTGCCAGCAGCAACACGGGACTAGCCCAAACAAATGAGCAGTTCTTC
TRBD1	NA	TRBV6-5	TRBJ1-2	CASSYIRQGRYGYTF	TGTGCCAGCAGTTACATACGACAGGGACGCTATGGCTACACCTTC
NA	NA	TRBV6-1	TRBJ1-2	CASSEGTVIYGYTF	TGTGCCAGCAGTGAAGGGACGGTGATCTATGGCTACACCTTC
TRBD1	NA	TRBV14	TRBJ2-7	CASSQIRQGYFVEQYF	TGTGCCAGCAGCCAAATCCGACAGGGGTATTTTGTCGAGCAGTACTTC
NA	once	TRBV30	TRBJ1-6	CAWSARRGNSPLHF	TGTGCCTGGAGTGCCCGGAGGGGTAATTCACCCCTCCACTTT
NA	NA	TRBV13	TRBJ1-3	CASSFSLSGNTIYF	TGTGCCAGCAGCTTCTCCCTCTCTGGAAACACCATATATTTT
TRBD1	NA	TRBV18	TRBJ2-7	CASSSGQPYEQYF	TGTGCCAGCTCCTCGGGACAGCCCTACGAGCAGTACTTC
NA	NA	TRBV19	TRBJ1-6	CASSPIDSPLHF	TGTGCCAGTAGTCCCATTGATTCACCCCTCCACTTT
NA	NA	TRBV28	TRBJ2-1	CASSLPLTGNAHNEQFF	TGTGCCAGCAGTTTGCCTCTTACAGGGAATGCGCACAATGAGCAGTTCTTC
NA	NA	TRBV27	TRBJ1-1	CASSLGGNTEAFF	TGTGCCAGCAGTTTAGGGGGGAACACTGAAGCTTTCTTT
TRBD1	once	TRBV19	TRBJ1-2	CASSMGQWYGYTF	TGTGCCAGTAGTATGGGACAGTGGTATGGCTACACCTTC
NA	NA	TRBV5-5	TRBJ2-5	CASSLWGVETQYF	TGTGCCAGCAGTTTGTGGGGGGTGGAGACCCAGTACTTC
NA	NA	TRBV11-3	TRBJ1-3	CASSHRTVPSSGNTIYF	TGTGCCAGCAGCCACCGGACAGTCCCCAGCTCTGGAAACACCATATATTTT
NA	NA	TRBV10-2	TRBJ2-1	CASSEGRGRVEFF	TGCGCCAGCAGTGAGGGGAGGGGGCGGGTGGAGTTCTTC
NA	few	TRBV20-1	TRBJ1-1	CSAPRGFEAFF	TGCAGTGCTCCCCGGGGATTTGAAGCTTTCTTT
TRBD1	once	TRBV15	TRBJ1-4	CATNLLTGRDEKLFF	TGTGCCACCAACCTTTTGACAGGGAGGGATGAAAAACTGTTTTTT
NA	NA	TRBV7-9	TRBJ2-3	CASTPRRELGTQYF	TGTGCCAGCACACCACGGAGGGAATTAGGTACGCAGTATTTT
NA	NA	TRBV19	TRBJ1-5	CASSINRGEGQPQHF	TGTGCCAGTAGTATTAATCGCGGGGAAGGGCAGCCCCAGCATTTT
NA	NA	TRBV11-2	TRBJ1-2	CASSLEAGEKDGYTF	TGTGCCAGCAGCTTAGAGGCAGGGGAGAAGGATGGCTACACCTTC
NA	few	TRBV6-5	TRBJ1-2	CASSYGILYGYTF	TGTGCCAGCAGTTACGGGATACTCTATGGCTACACCTTC
NA	NA	TRBV2	TRBJ1-1	CASSPNILGNTEAFF	TGTGCCAGCAGCCCAAATATTTTAGGTAACACTGAAGCTTTCTTT
NA	NA	TRBV27	TRBJ2-3	CASSLTRDGADTQYF	TGTGCCAGCAGTTTAACCAGGGATGGGGCAGATACGCAGTATTTT
NA	NA	TRBV5-1	TRBJ1-1	CASSFKGLNTEAFF	TGCGCCAGCAGCTTCAAGGGATTGAACACTGAAGCTTTCTTT
TRBD2	NA	TRBV7-6	TRBJ2-1	CASSSTLGTGGYNEQFF	TGTGCCAGCAGTTCGACTCTAGGGACGGGAGGCTACAATGAGCAGTTCTTC
NA	few	TRBV6-5	TRBJ2-2	CASSYIGELFF	TGTGCCAGCAGTTACATCGGGGAGCTGTTTTTT
NA	NA	TRBV6-5	TRBJ1-1	CASSYSHRGREAFF	TGTGCCAGCAGTTACTCCCATAGAGGCCGCGAAGCTTTCTTT
NA	NA	TRBV5-1	TRBJ2-4	CASSLDGPLLRGNIQYF	TGCGCCAGCAGCTTGGATGGGCCTTTACTAAGAGGGAACATTCAGTACTTC
NA	NA	TRBV11-2	TRBJ2-7	CASSLGPIISF	TGTGCCAGCAGCTTAGGGCCAATTATTTCTTTC
NA	NA	TRBV9	TRBJ2-3	CASGWDQFTDTQYF	TGTGCCAGCGGGTGGGACCAATTCACAGATACGCAGTATTTT
TRBD1	NA	TRBV5-4	TRBJ2-3	CASSVTGTGTDTQYF	TGTGCCAGCAGCGTAACCGGGACAGGGACAGATACGCAGTATTTT
NA	NA	TRBV25-1	TRBJ2-3	CASSESTPDTQYF	TGTGCCAGCAGTGAATCGACCCCAGATACGCAGTATTTT
NA	NA	TRBV2	TRBJ1-6	CASSESYDRPSSYNSPLHF	TGTGCCAGCAGTGAATCCTATGACAGGCCGAGCTCCTATAATTCACCCCTCCACTTT
NA	few	TRBV7-8	TRBJ1-1	CASSLVTGSEAFF	TGTGCCAGCAGCTTGGTCACAGGGTCCGAAGCTTTCTTT
NA	NA	TRBV6-6	TRBJ2-1	CASSSRLNNEQFF	TGTGCCAGCAGTTCCAGACTCAACAATGAGCAGTTCTTC
NA	once	TRBV30	TRBJ2-1	CAWLKGSWASEQFF	TGTGCCTGGCTAAAGGGCTCTTGGGCTAGTGAGCAGTTCTTC
NA	NA	TRBV19	TRBJ2-2	CASYLGTSNTGELFF	TGTGCCAGTTACCTCGGGACATCGAACACCGGGGAGCTGTTTTTT
NA	NA	TRBV7-2	TRBJ2-7	CASSTGPERYEQYF	TGTGCCAGCAGCACCGGGCCAGAGCGTTACGAGCAGTACTTC
NA	NA	TRBV7-7	TRBJ2-5	CASSPKEAGFKETQYF	TGTGCTAGCAGCCCCAAAGAGGCAGGATTTAAAGAGACCCAGTACTTC
TRBD2	once	TRBV7-2	TRBJ2-2	CASSLKRGPTGELFF	TGTGCCAGCAGCTTGAAGCGGGGCCCTACCGGGGAGCTGTTTTTT
TRBD1	NA	TRBV11-2	TRBJ1-4	CASSLFPYRGTNEKLFF	TGTGCCAGCAGCTTATTCCCTTACAGGGGCACTAATGAAAAACTGTTTTTT
NA	NA	TRBV4-2	TRBJ1-3	CASSQAVSNSGNTIYF	TGTGCCAGCAGCCAAGCGGTCAGCAACTCTGGAAACACCATATATTTT
TRBD1	NA	TRBV29-1	TRBJ1-2	CSVTANLGQGLNYGYTF	TGCAGCGTCACCGCGAACCTCGGACAGGGACTTAACTATGGCTACACCTTC
TRBD1	NA	TRBV27	TRBJ1-2	CASSLRGSGGGYTF	TGTGCCAGCAGTTTAAGAGGGTCAGGGGGTGGCTACACCTTC
NA	NA	TRBV4-1	TRBJ2-7	CASSADLLFYEQYF	TGCGCCAGCAGCGCGGACCTATTATTCTACGAGCAGTACTTC
TRBD1	once	TRBV5-5	TRBJ2-7	CASTPGTGGYEQYF	TGTGCCAGCACCCCCGGGACAGGGGGGTACGAGCAGTACTTC
NA	NA	TRBV6-5	TRBJ1-5	CASSPDRGNQPQHF	TGTGCCAGCAGTCCCGACCGCGGCAATCAGCCCCAGCATTTT
TRBD2	once	TRBV7-9	TRBJ2-1	CASSSGTSGSSYNEQFF	TGTGCCAGCAGCTCCGGGACTAGCGGGAGCTCCTACAATGAGCAGTTCTTC
TRBD1	once	TRBV7-8	TRBJ1-2	CASSSRPGQDYGYTF	TGTGCCAGCAGCTCTCGGCCGGGACAGGACTATGGCTACACCTTC
TRBD1	NA	TRBV2	TRBJ2-2	CASSHRGPDVNTGELFF	TGTGCCAGCAGTCACAGGGGCCCAGATGTTAACACCGGGGAGCTGTTTTTT
NA	once	TRBV30	TRBJ2-2	CAWRQVGELFF	TGTGCCTGGAGGCAAGTCGGGGAGCTGTTTTTT
NA	NA	TRBV30	TRBJ1-5	CAWSVWAPSNQPQHF	TGTGCCTGGAGTGTTTGGGCACCTAGCAATCAGCCCCAGCATTTT
TRBD2	NA	TRBV29-1	TRBJ2-7	CSASRLAGNYEQYF	TGCAGCGCTTCCCGTCTAGCGGGGAACTACGAGCAGTACTTC
TRBD1	NA	TRBV5-1	TRBJ1-1	CASSSPDRGGDMNTEAFF	TGCGCCAGCAGCTCCCCGGACAGGGGAGGGGATATGAACACTGAAGCTTTCTTT
TRBD2	once	TRBV5-1	TRBJ2-2	CASSLDPSGGARELFF	TGCGCCAGCAGCTTGGACCCTAGCGGGGGGGCCAGGGAGCTGTTTTTT
NA	NA	TRBV10-2	TRBJ2-1	CASRGGTSSYNEQFF	TGCGCCAGCAGAGGCGGGACCAGCTCCTACAATGAGCAGTTCTTC